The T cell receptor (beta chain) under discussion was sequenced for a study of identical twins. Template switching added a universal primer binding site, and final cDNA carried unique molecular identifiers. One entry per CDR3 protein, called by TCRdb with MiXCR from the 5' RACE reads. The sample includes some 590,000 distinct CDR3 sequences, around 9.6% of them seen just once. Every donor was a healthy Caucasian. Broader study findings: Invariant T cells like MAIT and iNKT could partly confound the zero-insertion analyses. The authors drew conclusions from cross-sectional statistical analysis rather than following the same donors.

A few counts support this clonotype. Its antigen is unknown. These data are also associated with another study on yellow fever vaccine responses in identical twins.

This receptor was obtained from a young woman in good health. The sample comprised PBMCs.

The CDR3 is CATSDFNREYGYTF. In DNA form, the CDR3 reads TGTGCCACCAGTGATTTCAACAGGGAGTATGGCTACACCTTC. The chain carries TRBV24-1 and TRBJ1-2, with D tentatively TRBD1 (6 bases). This CDR3 has 14 residues. Germline loops: CDR1 KGHDR, CDR2 SFDVKD. V gave up 1 base and J gave up 5 bases, with 10 bases separating them.